The rows below give T cell receptor beta chains drawn from one sample of a study of shared clonotypes between healthy human individuals. Only in-frame clones appear in the TCRdb table, and some are missing; sequencing was by immunoSEQ multiplex PCR. The profile shows more than 400,000 clones, 81% of them singletons. Sequenced: PBMCs. Receptors originate from a woman in her thirties or forties in good health. Some clones in this sample may be carry-over from other donors' samples. The CDR3 runs from the conserved cysteine through the conserved F or W. Fields, in order: clone size, J gene, V gene, D gene, CDR3 protein, CDR3 DNA. A D gene is named only where the DNA matches it firmly. The listing skips clone size in some rows; elsewhere it reads once, few, many or a size class.

size: NA
J: TRBJ1-2
V: TRBV7-9
D: NA
CDR3: CASSLGGVVDF
DNA: TGTGCCAGCAGCTTAGGTGGTGTGGTGGATTTC

size: NA
J: TRBJ1-1
V: TRBV19
D: NA
CDR3: CASSFQRGGTEAFF
DNA: TGTGCCAGTAGTTTCCAGAGGGGGGGCACTGAAGCTTTCTTT

size: few
J: TRBJ1-1
V: TRBV4-2
D: TRBD1
CDR3: CASSQPGGTGGMNTEAFF
DNA: TGTGCCAGCAGCCAGCCGGGCGGGACAGGGGGGATGAACACTGAAGCTTTCTTT

size: NA
J: TRBJ2-3
V: TRBV30
D: NA
CDR3: CAWRGAGSTDTQYF
DNA: TGTGCCTGGAGGGGGGCAGGGAGCACAGATACGCAGTATTTT

size: NA
J: TRBJ2-3
V: TRBV18
D: NA
CDR3: CASSPRVELGTDTQYF
DNA: TGTGCCAGCTCACCCAGGGTAGAACTTGGCACAGATACGCAGTATTTT

size: once
J: TRBJ2-1
V: TRBV9
D: TRBD2
CDR3: CASSVLAGGGNEQFF
DNA: TGTGCCAGCAGCGTCTTAGCGGGAGGGGGGAATGAGCAGTTCTTC

size: NA
J: TRBJ2-7
V: TRBV10-3
D: NA
CDR3: CAISFGTRRGEQYF
DNA: TGTGCCATCAGTTTTGGGACCAGGCGGGGCGAGCAGTACTTC

size: many
J: TRBJ2-7
V: TRBV28
D: NA
CDR3: CASSRGSSYEQYF
DNA: TGTGCCAGCAGCCGTGGGAGCTCCTACGAGCAGTACTTC

size: NA
J: TRBJ2-1
V: TRBV7-9
D: TRBD2
CDR3: CASRTPGLAGVQEQFF
DNA: TGTGCCAGCAGAACACCGGGACTAGCGGGAGTACAAGAGCAGTTCTTC

size: NA
J: TRBJ1-5
V: TRBV6-4
D: NA
CDR3: CASSGDAGEPQHF
DNA: TGTGCCAGCAGTGGGGACGCGGGGGAGCCCCAGCATTTT

size: NA
J: TRBJ1-3
V: TRBV6-1
D: NA
CDR3: CASSIGRSGNTIYF
DNA: TGTGCCAGCAGTATCGGACGCTCTGGAAACACCATATATTTT

size: NA
J: TRBJ2-5
V: TRBV19
D: TRBD2
CDR3: CASSRRLAGGQETQYF
DNA: TGTGCCAGTAGTCGTCGACTAGCGGGAGGGCAAGAGACCCAGTACTTC

size: NA
J: TRBJ1-4
V: TRBV4-3
D: NA
CDR3: CASSQDSDRFNEKLFF
DNA: TGCGCCAGCAGCCAAGATAGCGACAGATTTAATGAAAAACTGTTTTTT

size: few
J: TRBJ2-7
V: TRBV10-2
D: NA
CDR3: CASGVDEQYF
DNA: TGCGCCAGCGGGGTGGACGAGCAGTACTTC

size: many
J: TRBJ1-4
V: TRBV5-1
D: TRBD1
CDR3: CASSIGDRGRIEKLFF
DNA: TGCGCCAGCAGCATCGGGGACAGGGGGCGAATTGAAAAACTGTTTTTT

size: NA
J: TRBJ2-1
V: TRBV29-1
D: NA
CDR3: CSAAMLGYNEQFF
DNA: TGCAGCGCCGCCATGTTGGGCTACAATGAGCAGTTCTTC

size: NA
J: TRBJ2-3
V: TRBV28
D: TRBD2
CDR3: CASSETSSTDTQYF
DNA: TGTGCCAGCAGTGAGACTAGCAGCACAGATACGCAGTATTTT

size: NA
J: TRBJ2-3
V: TRBV5-1
D: NA
CDR3: CASSLEQFTDTQYF
DNA: TGCGCCAGCAGCTTAGAACAGTTCACAGATACGCAGTATTTT

size: NA
J: TRBJ1-4
V: TRBV7-9
D: NA
CDR3: CASSAKEAGVYEKLFF
DNA: TGTGCCAGCAGCGCGAAGGAGGCAGGGGTTTACGAAAAACTGTTTTTT

size: NA
J: TRBJ2-1
V: TRBV5-1
D: TRBD2
CDR3: CASKPTSVATDEQFF
DNA: TGCGCCAGCAAGCCGACTAGCGTGGCTACGGATGAGCAGTTCTTC

size: NA
J: TRBJ2-3
V: TRBV7-8
D: NA
CDR3: CASSPRAITDTQYF
DNA: TGTGCCAGCAGCCCCCGGGCCATCACAGATACGCAGTATTTT

size: NA
J: TRBJ2-7
V: TRBV21-1
D: NA
CDR3: CASSKEDRGEQYF
DNA: TGTGCCAGCAGCAAAGAAGACCGGGGCGAGCAGTACTTC

size: NA
J: TRBJ2-7
V: TRBV7-2
D: NA
CDR3: CASSPGYEQYF
DNA: TGTGCCAGCAGCCCCGGATACGAGCAGTACTTC

size: NA
J: TRBJ2-6
V: TRBV28
D: NA
CDR3: CASSLNVVAGANVLTF
DNA: TGTGCCAGCAGTTTGAACGTCGTGGCCGGGGCCAACGTCCTGACTTTC

size: NA
J: TRBJ1-2
V: TRBV9
D: TRBD1
CDR3: CASSPRTGTGTNYGYTF
DNA: TGTGCCAGCAGCCCCCGGACCGGGACAGGGACTAACTATGGCTACACCTTC

size: NA
J: TRBJ1-4
V: TRBV6-1
D: NA
CDR3: CASSSSRQGEKLFF
DNA: TGTGCCAGCAGCTCCTCACGTCAGGGTGAAAAACTGTTTTTT

size: few
J: TRBJ1-1
V: TRBV7-9
D: NA
CDR3: CASSLADRAFF
DNA: TGTGCCAGCAGCTTAGCGGACCGAGCTTTCTTT

size: NA
J: TRBJ2-5
V: TRBV11-3
D: TRBD1
CDR3: CASSLEGTGQETQYF
DNA: TGTGCCAGCAGCTTAGAGGGGACAGGTCAAGAGACCCAGTACTTC

size: NA
J: TRBJ2-3
V: TRBV5-6
D: TRBD2
CDR3: CASSLFPSGSDTQYF
DNA: TGTGCCAGCAGCTTGTTTCCTAGCGGGAGTGATACGCAGTATTTT

size: NA
J: TRBJ2-2
V: TRBV27
D: NA
CDR3: CASRRGGSYPGELFF
DNA: TGTGCCAGCAGGAGGGGGGGTAGTTACCCCGGGGAGCTGTTTTTT

size: NA
J: TRBJ1-4
V: TRBV30
D: NA
CDR3: CAWSPLTATNEKLFF
DNA: TGTGCCTGGAGCCCCCTAACAGCAACTAATGAAAAACTGTTTTTT

size: NA
J: TRBJ2-1
V: TRBV5-1
D: NA
CDR3: CASSLAPGALYNEQFF
DNA: TGCGCCAGCAGCTTGGCCCCGGGGGCCCTCTACAATGAGCAGTTCTTC

size: NA
J: TRBJ1-1
V: TRBV28
D: NA
CDR3: CASSFPRGAFF
DNA: TGTGCCAGCAGTTTTCCGAGGGGAGCTTTCTTT

size: NA
J: TRBJ2-1
V: TRBV18
D: TRBD2
CDR3: CASSPGTSNEQFF
DNA: TGTGCCAGCTCACCAGGGACTAGTAATGAGCAGTTCTTC

size: NA
J: TRBJ2-3
V: TRBV11-3
D: TRBD2
CDR3: CASSFGGRVPDTQYF
DNA: TGTGCCAGCAGCTTTGGCGGGAGGGTTCCAGATACGCAGTATTTT

size: NA
J: TRBJ1-5
V: TRBV15
D: NA
CDR3: CAISWTDNQPQHF
DNA: TGTGCCATAAGCTGGACAGACAATCAGCCCCAGCATTTT

size: NA
J: TRBJ2-3
V: TRBV27
D: NA
CDR3: CASRGSTDTQYF
DNA: TGTGCCAGCAGGGGGTCCACAGATACGCAGTATTTT

size: NA
J: TRBJ1-4
V: TRBV19
D: NA
CDR3: CASRPGGGEKLFF
DNA: TGTGCCAGTAGGCCCGGGGGAGGTGAAAAACTGTTTTTT

size: NA
J: TRBJ2-1
V: TRBV15
D: TRBD1
CDR3: CATSSDRGPFNEQFF
DNA: TGTGCCACCAGCTCGGACAGGGGGCCTTTCAATGAGCAGTTCTTC

size: NA
J: TRBJ1-1
V: TRBV6-1
D: NA
CDR3: CASVLALDTEAFF
DNA: TGTGCCAGCGTTCTCGCCCTGGACACTGAAGCTTTCTTT

size: few
J: TRBJ2-2
V: TRBV10-1
D: NA
CDR3: CASSFDSSNTGELFF
DNA: TGCGCCAGCAGTTTCGACAGTTCGAACACCGGGGAGCTGTTTTTT

size: NA
J: TRBJ2-3
V: TRBV19
D: NA
CDR3: CASSIVAATDTQYF
DNA: TGTGCCAGTAGTATAGTAGCGGCCACAGATACGCAGTATTTT

size: NA
J: TRBJ2-3
V: TRBV13
D: NA
CDR3: CASSVAGGDTQYF
DNA: TGTGCCAGCAGCGTCGCCGGCGGGGATACGCAGTATTTT

size: NA
J: TRBJ2-1
V: TRBV29-1
D: TRBD2
CDR3: CSTEGREGYNEQFF
DNA: TGCAGCACGGAGGGCCGGGAGGGTTACAATGAGCAGTTCTTC

size: NA
J: TRBJ2-7
V: TRBV9
D: TRBD2
CDR3: CASSPKPSSGRDEQYF
DNA: TGTGCCAGCAGCCCAAAGCCCAGTAGCGGGAGGGACGAGCAGTACTTC

size: NA
J: TRBJ2-7
V: TRBV28
D: TRBD1
CDR3: CASSSWTGLTLGEQYF
DNA: TGTGCCAGCAGTTCCTGGACAGGACTCACCTTGGGAGAGCAGTACTTC